The entry below describes one T cell receptor (beta chain). This clonotype came up many times. No antigen is known for it. No base-level quality is on record; no much larger clone is a single base apart. The sample is drawn from a study of early T cells in non-severe SARS-CoV-2 infection (dated by TCRdb to about 2021). For the study in its entirety: TCR sequencing used bulk RNA from unsorted whole blood, so alpha and beta chains could not be paired.

What the authors observed across the whole study: VDJdb matching was skewed toward anti-spike CD8 responses and likely underestimated virus-specific expansions, missing private and CD4 specificities.

A case-control design nested within a healthcare worker cohort in London, UK, was used, with weekly nasopharyngeal swab PCR tests and blood sampling performed. Between 23 and 31 March 2020, the week of the UK lockdown, healthcare workers were enrolled and then followed up weekly for as long as 16 weeks. V was cut back by 5 bases and J by 2 bases, leaving a gap of 4 bases between them. The germline V gene (reference sequence) specifies MNHNY as CDR1 and SVGAGI as CDR2. Including cysteine and phenylalanine, the CDR3 has 11 amino acids. Of all the DNA, just the CDR3 is kept, 33 bases in frame from base 1. The library was built by means of 5' RACE. The instrument was a NextSeq 500. To correct for sequencing error and PCR bias, the TCR library protocol tagged individual cDNA molecules with unique molecular identifiers. TCR alpha and beta chains were both sequenced, and the abundances of alpha and beta sequences in each sample were closely correlated with each other. The original pipeline was this. Decombinator V4 was used to annotate the V gene, J gene and CDR3 of the TCR sequences. TCRs were defined as expanded if a significant change between any two time points was detected under a Poisson model with p below 0.0001. TCR abundances were normalised to the total number of TCRs sequenced in each sample and reported as counts per million. MAIT TCRs were defined by TRAV1-2 paired with TRAJ12, TRAJ20 or TRAJ33, and iNKT TCRs by TRAV10 paired with TRAJ18. VDJdb, accessed on 1 November 2021, was searched for TCRs annotated for CMV, EBV and SARS-CoV-2, and TCRs annotated for more than one antigen were excluded. TCRdb reprocessing: public reads trimmed at Q25 with fastp, clones called with MiXCR, in-frame beta chains kept. Identical CDR3 proteins give one entry, which carries the most common genes and DNA. These V and J calls originate from TCRdb's pipeline instead of the authors' own analysis. The sample table records tens of thousands of distinct CDR3 sequences; around 16% of these occur just once. Of the sample, 12% falls within the top ten clones.

The sequence was obtained from an adult who was a healthcare worker with PCR-confirmed SARS-CoV-2 infection or an uninfected control (not recorded which). Sequences were obtained from whole blood. The chain was built from TRBV6-6 and TRBJ2-7; the D segment cannot be called with confidence. The sequence in DNA is TGTGCCAGCAGTAAAACCTACGAGCAGTACTTC. Its protein is CASSKTYEQYF.